Listed below are T cell receptor beta chains from one sample, sequenced in a study of blood T cell repertoires in COVID-19. This table comes from immunoSEQ multiplex PCR, and its TCRdb copy is limited to in-frame clones, with some not included. The sample holds 200,000 to 300,000 clones, approximately 83% seen once. The sequencing input was peripheral blood. These receptors were obtained from a woman aged 30 to 39 who had recovered from COVID-19. CDR3s include the opening cysteine and the closing phenylalanine or tryptophan. The D gene is left open where the match is weak. The size of a clone is reported for some rows only, either as once, few or many, or as a class for expanded clones.

V,D,size,length,J,DNA,CDR3
TRBV6-5,NA,NA,12,TRBJ1-1,TGTGCCAGCAGTTACTGGACCGCGGGAGCTTTCTTT,CASSYWTAGAFF
TRBV2,TRBD2,NA,16,TRBJ2-5,TGTGCCAGCAGTCCCGGAGGGCGGGGGGGGAAAGAGACCCAGTACTTC,CASSPGGRGGKETQYF
TRBV11-2,NA,NA,14,TRBJ2-3,TGTGCCAGCAGCTTTTTGGGAGGTCCAGATACGCAGTATTTT,CASSFLGGPDTQYF
TRBV11-2,NA,NA,13,TRBJ2-4,TGTGCCAGCAGCTTAGCCGGGGGTACGCTTCAGTACTTC,CASSLAGGTLQYF
TRBV10-3,TRBD2,NA,15,TRBJ2-7,TGTGCCATCAATACTGTTGGGACTAGCATACACGAGCAGTACTTC,CAINTVGTSIHEQYF
TRBV5-5,NA,NA,16,TRBJ1-4,TGTGCCAGCAGCCCGGGGGGGTATGCAACTAATGAAAAACTGTTTTTT,CASSPGGYATNEKLFF
TRBV9,NA,NA,16,TRBJ1-2,TGTGCCAGCAGCTCCCCTCTTGGGATAGGGGAATATGGCTACACCTTC,CASSSPLGIGEYGYTF
TRBV12-3/TRBV12-4,TRBD1,NA,13,TRBJ1-3,TGTGCCAGGGGACAGGGGTCTGGAAACACCATATATTTT,CARGQGSGNTIYF
TRBV2,NA,NA,16,TRBJ1-1,TGTGCCAGCGGGGGGGTGGTCTTCGGGACGAACACTGAAGCTTTCTTT,CASGGVVFGTNTEAFF
TRBV9,NA,NA,13,TRBJ2-2,TGTGCCAGCAGCGTAGTCCTTATCGGGGAGCTGTTTTTT,CASSVVLIGELFF
TRBV3-1/TRBV3-2,NA,NA,14,TRBJ2-7,TGTGCCAGCAGCCCCGGACTCAGCTCCTACGAGCAGTACTTC,CASSPGLSSYEQYF
TRBV27,NA,NA,14,TRBJ2-7,TGTGCCAGCAGTTTCTCTCCGAGTCACTACGAGCAGTACTTC,CASSFSPSHYEQYF
TRBV4-1,TRBD1,NA,15,TRBJ1-5,TGCGCCAGCAGCTTACACACGGACAGGGAACAGCCCCAGCATTTT,CASSLHTDREQPQHF
TRBV27,NA,NA,15,TRBJ1-1,TGTGCCAGCAGTTCACAAGGGGCGCCTAACACTGAAGCTTTCTTT,CASSSQGAPNTEAFF
TRBV15,NA,NA,16,TRBJ2-5,TGTGCCACCAGCAGAGGGTTCGGAGGGTACCAAGAGACCCAGTACTTC,CATSRGFGGYQETQYF
TRBV5-4,TRBD2,NA,15,TRBJ2-3,TGTGCCAGCAGCTTGGTTTCCGGGGGGGCAGATACGCAGTATTTT,CASSLVSGGADTQYF
TRBV7-6,TRBD1,NA,17,TRBJ2-3,TGTGCCAGCAGCTTAGGTACAGGGGGCGTGTTCGGAGATACGCAGTATTTT,CASSLGTGGVFGDTQYF
TRBV7-6,NA,NA,14,TRBJ2-2,TGTGCCAGCAGCCGGCGGGAATCCACCGGGGAGCTGTTTTTT,CASSRRESTGELFF
TRBV4-3,TRBD2,NA,17,TRBJ2-7,TGCGCCAGCAGCCAGACCCCGGGGGGAGGGGTGTCCTACGAGCAGTACTTC,CASSQTPGGGVSYEQYF
TRBV5-4,TRBD1,once,16,TRBJ2-5,TGTGCCAGCAGCCCCGGGGGGACAGGGAGGGCGGAGACCCAGTACTTC,CASSPGGTGRAETQYF
TRBV5-6,TRBD1,NA,14,TRBJ2-7,TGTGCCAGCAGCTTACAGGGGGTGTACTACGAGCAGTACTTC,CASSLQGVYYEQYF
TRBV7-8,TRBD2,NA,17,TRBJ2-3,TGTGCCAGCAGCTTAGTCGTTAGCGGGGGATTCACAGATACGCAGTATTTT,CASSLVVSGGFTDTQYF
TRBV20-1,NA,NA,14,TRBJ1-2,TGCAGTGCTAGTCCCCGAGGGCCTCCTTATGGCTACACCTTC,CSASPRGPPYGYTF
TRBV30,TRBD1,NA,15,TRBJ2-7,TGTGCCTGGAGTGTCGCGGACAGGGCCCCCTACGAGCAGTACTTC,CAWSVADRAPYEQYF
TRBV19,TRBD1,NA,14,TRBJ2-2,TGTGCCAGTAGTAGGGACAGAAACACCGGGGAGCTGTTTTTT,CASSRDRNTGELFF
TRBV12-3/TRBV12-4,NA,NA,12,TRBJ1-1,TGTGCCAGCAGTAAGGCCGGGGGGAAGGCTTTCTTT,CASSKAGGKAFF
TRBV11-3,TRBD1,NA,15,TRBJ2-7,TGTGCCAGCAGCACCAGGACAGGACCTTCCTACGAGCAGTACTTC,CASSTRTGPSYEQYF
TRBV27,NA,NA,14,TRBJ1-1,TGTGCCAGCAGCTGGGCGGGCCCCCCGGCTGAAGCTTTCTTT,CASSWAGPPAEAFF
TRBV10-3,NA,NA,15,TRBJ1-3,TGTGCCATCAGTGAGTCGGCCAGGGCTGGAAACACCATATATTTT,CAISESARAGNTIYF
TRBV10-2,TRBD2,few,18,TRBJ2-3,TGCGCCAGCAGTTTATCCGGGACTAGCGGTGGAGTCACAGATACGCAGTATTTT,CASSLSGTSGGVTDTQYF
TRBV10-3,TRBD2,few,17,TRBJ2-3,TGTGCCATCAGTGAGTCTCCCCAGCGGGGGGTCACAGATACGCAGTATTTT,CAISESPQRGVTDTQYF
TRBV18,TRBD2,NA,16,TRBJ2-5,TGTGCCAGCTCACCTAGGACTAGCGGGGTCCAAGAGACCCAGTACTTC,CASSPRTSGVQETQYF
TRBV6-2/TRBV6-3,TRBD1,few,17,TRBJ2-7,TGTGCCAGCAGTTACTCGCTTGACAGGGGGCAAAACTACGAGCAGTACTTC,CASSYSLDRGQNYEQYF
TRBV6-5,TRBD1,NA,14,TRBJ1-2,TGTGCCAGCACCCGGGACAGGGGGCCGGGGGGCTACACCTTC,CASTRDRGPGGYTF
TRBV5-4,TRBD1,NA,15,TRBJ1-4,TGTGCCAGCAGCCCAGGACAGGGGGTTAATGAAAAACTGTTTTTT,CASSPGQGVNEKLFF